These 31 T cell receptor beta chains originate from one sample sequenced in a study of IL-32 and malignant T cell survival in cutaneous lymphoma. The blood samples were from patients with Sezary syndrome, a leukemic cutaneous T cell lymphoma. Sequenced by immunoSEQ multiplex PCR; TCRdb stores in-frame clones only, minus some. The sample lists roughly 2,200 clones, 82% occurring once. The source was blood, collected on day 0. The receptors stem from a human donor with cutaneous T cell lymphoma.

This clone was seen more than once but under ten times. The V and J genes are TRBV7-8 and TRBJ2-5, with 14 bases matching TRBD2. V shed 5 bases and J 7 bases; nucleotides not matched to a gene: 6. CDR3 size: 15 residues. Germline V gene sequence: CDR1 SGHVS, CDR2 FQNEAQ. Here the CDR3 DNA reads TGTGCCAGCAGCACAGGGACTAGCGGGAGTGCGACCCAGTACTTC. The encoded protein is CASSTGTSGSATQYF.

This chain uses TRBV29-1 with TRBJ2-3; 11 bases align to TRBD2. Germline lookup yields CDR1 SQVTM and CDR2 ANQGSEA. The CDR3 sequence is 14 residues long. The V and J ends lost 6 bases and 2 bases, in that order; junction bases with no gene match: 4. The CDR3 bases are TGCAGCGTCGTAGCGGGGGGGCCCACAGATACGCAGTATTTT. Its translation is CSVVAGGPTDTQYF.

This chain uses TRBV4-1 with TRBJ2-7, with 9 bases that match TRBD1. The J segment lost 0 bases and the V segment lost 4 bases, leaving 4 bases of the junction unmatched. CDR1 and CDR2 from the germline V gene are MGHRA and YSYEKL. This CDR3 is built from 15 residues. This chain's CDR3 is CASSPGTGSSYEQYF. The CDR3 coding sequence is TGCGCCAGCAGCCCTGGGACAGGGTCCTCCTACGAGCAGTACTTC.

A few counts support this clone. The chain is built from TRBV10-3 and TRBJ2-7; a possible D gene is TRBD1 (6 bases). This CDR3 region has 14 residues. CDR1 is ENHRY, CDR2 SYGVKD, per germline. The ends were cut back, 6 bases at V and 5 bases at J, with 17 bases in the middle. CDR3 DNA sequence: TGTGCCATCAGGGGGGCGAGCCGGGTCCACGAGCAGTACTTC. Translation: CAIRGASRVHEQYF.

The chain joins TRBV23-1 to TRBJ1-5, with a weak D call TRBD1 (5 bases). TRBV23-1 counts as an open reading frame of uncertain function. The CDR3 sequence is 20 residues long. The germline V and J ends were trimmed by 0 bases and 4 bases, with 25 bases remaining between them. CDR3 region: CASSQSLDFLGSGRNQPQHF. For the CDR3, the DNA is TGCGCCAGCAGTCAATCGTTGGACTTTTTGGGATCGGGGCGGAATCAGCCCCAGCATTTT.

As regards this clone: Just one base apart from a much larger clone, this may be a read error. Other nucleotide sequences from this sample produce the same CDR3. The V gene is TRBV5-4, the J gene TRBJ2-2; 7 bases map to TRBD1. The CDR3 has 13 amino acids. CDR1 SGHNT and CDR2 YYREEE come from the germline V gene (reference sequence). As DNA, the CDR3 is TGCGCCAGCAGCCACAGGACAGGACGCGAGCTGTTTTTT. It translates to CASSHRTGRELFF.

V gene TRBV10-3 combines with J gene TRBJ2-7; 12 bases map to TRBD2. The V gene's germline CDR1 is ENHRY and CDR2 SYGVKD. The V segment lost 3 bases and the J segment 1 base; nucleotides outside the gene matches: 10. The CDR3 covers 18 residues. The CDR3 loop is CAISDLAGGPLGSYEQYF. The DNA for the CDR3 is TGTGCCATCAGTGACCTAGCGGGGGGGCCTTTGGGGTCCTACGAGCAGTACTTC.

The chain recombines TRBV10-2 with TRBJ2-1; 10 bases are shared with TRBD2. V lost 6 bases and J lost 8; bases outside the gene matches: 10. The CDR3 is 15 amino acids. From germline, CDR1 is WSHSY and CDR2 SAAADI. The chain's CDR3 is CASRTGSGRLYEQFF. Written as DNA, the CDR3 is TGCGCCAGCAGAACGGGTAGCGGGAGGCTGTATGAGCAGTTCTTC.

The chain carries TRBV2 and TRBJ2-3; 13 nucleotides line up with TRBD2. Looked up from germline, CDR1 is SNHLY and CDR2 is FYNNEI. The CDR3 extends over 17 amino acids. The V segment lost 1 base and the J segment 10 bases; nucleotides outside the gene matches: 11. The chain's CDR3 is CASSEGLAGGPIEPQYF. The CDR3 coding sequence is TGTGCCAGCAGTGAAGGACTAGCGGGAGGCCCCATCGAGCCGCAGTATTTT.

The V and J genes are TRBV11-3 and TRBJ2-3, with D possibly being TRBD2 (5 bases). The CDR3 spans 16 residues. Trimming took off 0 bases at V and 1 base at J, with 11 bases between the two ends. CDR1 and CDR2 (germline): SGHNT, YENEEA. CDR3 sequence: CASSLDQGSGTDTQYF. Here the CDR3 DNA reads TGTGCCAGCAGCTTAGATCAAGGTAGCGGCACAGATACGCAGTATTTT.

The chain couples TRBV5-6 to TRBJ1-2; 7 positions match TRBD1. Per the germline V gene, CDR1 is SGHDT and CDR2 is YYEEEE. This CDR3 spans 17 amino acids. V gave up 2 bases and J gave up 5 bases; unmatched junction bases: 15. CDR3 region: CASSFQGGRPSLYGYTF. In nucleotides, the CDR3 is TGTGCCAGCAGCTTTCAGGGGGGAAGGCCCTCACTGTATGGCTACACCTTC. The whole variable domain, filled in from reference TRBV5-6 and TRBJ1-2, reads DAGVTQSPTHLIKTRGQQVTLRCSPKSGHDTVSWYQQALGQGPQFIFQYYEEEERQRGNFPDRFSGHQFPNYSSELNVNALLLGDSALYLCASSFQGGRPSLYGYTFGSGTRLTVV.

The CDR3 protein is CASSYGLASDTQYF. CDR3 coding DNA: TGTGCCAGCAGTTACGGACTAGCTTCAGATACGCAGTATTTT. The chain combines TRBV6-5 with TRBJ2-3; 8 bases fit TRBD2. From germline, CDR1 is MNHEY and CDR2 SVGAGI. V was clipped by 2 bases and J by 4 bases; unmatched bases: 2. This CDR3 spans 14 amino acids.

This sequence joins TRBV4-1 and TRBJ1-1; D is possibly TRBD1 (6 bases). V dropped 4 bases and J dropped 6 bases, with 15 bases sitting between them. The CDR3 extends over 14 amino acids. CDR1 and CDR2 (germline): MGHRA, YSYEKL. CDR3: CASSLVGAGSEAFF. In DNA, the CDR3 is TGCGCCAGCAGCCTGGTGGGGGCGGGTTCTGAAGCTTTCTTT.

A single count supports this clone. The V call is TRBV28, the J call TRBJ1-2; 7 bases line up with TRBD1. Germline loops: CDR1 MDHEN, CDR2 SYDVKM. This CDR3 has 13 amino acids. J lost 4 bases, V lost 2 bases, and 1 base had no gene match. The CDR3 loop reads CASSLTGAYGYTF. The DNA for the CDR3 is TGTGCCAGCAGTTTAACAGGGGCCTATGGCTACACCTTC.

V is TRBV7-9 and J is TRBJ2-7; D not certain. This CDR3 contains 12 residues. CDR1 is SEHNR and CDR2 is FQNEAQ in the germline V gene (reference sequence). Trimming left V 5 bases short and J 2 bases short, with 7 bases between. The CDR3: CASSPGPYEQYF. As DNA, the CDR3 is TGTGCCAGCAGCCCCGGGCCCTACGAGCAGTACTTC.

This clone appeared a few times. The chain employs TRBV5-1 and TRBJ2-7; D gene uncertain. Trimming took off 5 bases at V and 0 bases at J, with 6 bases between the two ends. The V gene's germline CDR1 is SGHRS and CDR2 YFSETQ. This CDR3 contains 12 residues. As DNA, the CDR3 is TGCGCCAGCAGAGCAAACTCCTACGAGCAGTACTTC. Its translation is CASRANSYEQYF.

CDR3 in DNA: TGTGCCAGCAGTGAATTAAAGGGCAGGGGCACAGATACGCAGTATTTT. Translating gives CASSELKGRGTDTQYF. This chain uses TRBV25-1 with TRBJ2-3; D possibly corresponds to TRBD1 (5 bases). The germline V gene encodes CDR1 MGHDK and CDR2 SYGVNS. CDR3 length: 16 residues. V was shortened by 1 base and J by 1 base, with 12 bases between the two germline ends.

The chain has TRBV7-9 and TRBJ2-2; D unresolved. The CDR3 runs 14 residues. Trimming pared 3 bases from V and 6 bases from J, leaving 11 bases between. Germline CDR1 is SEHNR and CDR2 is FQNEAQ (reference sequence). The DNA for the CDR3 is TGTGCCAGCAGCTTCCTGTCAGTAGCCGGGGAGCTGTTTTTT. Translation: CASSFLSVAGELFF. The complete variable domain, with remaining parts taken from reference TRBV7-9 and TRBJ2-2, reads DTGVSQNPRHKITKRGQNVTFRCDPISEHNRLYWYRQTLGQGPEFLTYFQNEAQLEKSRLLSDRFSAERPKGSFSTLEIQRTEQGDSAMYLCASSFLSVAGELFFGEGSRLTVL.

The V and J genes are TRBV5-1 and TRBJ2-7, with TRBD1 identical over 9 bases. Germline CDR1 and CDR2: SGHRS and YFSETQ. V lost 0 bases to trimming and J lost 6 bases; unmatched junction nucleotides: 10. This CDR3 comprises 16 residues. The CDR3 loop reads CASSLAAGTGWGEQYF. For the CDR3, the DNA is TGCGCCAGCAGCTTGGCAGCCGGGACAGGGTGGGGCGAGCAGTACTTC.

The chain combines TRBV28 with TRBJ2-3; TRBD2 is a possible D gene (6 bases). The CDR3 is 14 amino acids. V shed 8 bases and J shed 6 bases, with 18 bases lying between them. Per the germline V gene, CDR1 is MDHEN and CDR2 is SYDVKM. CDR3 DNA: TGTGCCAGCTCCCCTCAGGTCGCGGGGGATACGCAGTATTTT. Translation: CASSPQVAGDTQYF.

V is TRBV4-2 and J is TRBJ2-1; unclear D gene. Trimming removed 5 bases from V and 8 bases from J, with 22 bases in between. Germline-derived CDR1 and CDR2 are LGHNA and YNFKEQ. This CDR3 is 16 amino acids long. The CDR3 loop is CASSLIGVGMSDEQFF. The DNA of the CDR3 is TGTGCCAGCAGCTTAATAGGAGTAGGAATGTCCGATGAGCAGTTCTTC.

V is TRBV4-3 and J is TRBJ1-2; TRBD1 is a possible D gene (6 bases). V was cut by 1 base and J by 7 bases, with 19 bases left in between. The CDR3 runs to 16 residues. Germline-derived CDR1 and CDR2 are LGHNA and YSLEER. This chain's CDR3 is CASSQARVVSGVGYTF. CDR3 bases: TGCGCCAGCAGCCAAGCTAGAGTCGTATCAGGGGTTGGCTACACCTTC.

The chain uses TRBV19 and TRBJ2-5; D remains ambiguous. Germline-derived CDR1 and CDR2 are LNHDA and SQIVND (reference sequence). Trimming removed 6 bases from V and 2 bases from J, with 10 bases in between. This CDR3 has 13 residues. The chain's CDR3 is CASRTVEQETQYF. The CDR3, as DNA: TGTGCCAGTAGAACAGTTGAGCAAGAGACCCAGTACTTC.

The V gene is TRBV7-6, the J gene TRBJ2-6; 8 positions agree with TRBD2. The junction had 5 bases not matched to a gene; V was cut back by 5 bases and J by 2 bases. Germline V lookup: CDR1 SGHVS, CDR2 FNYEAQ. The CDR3 consists of 16 residues. The CDR3 loop reads CASSPRGGAGANVLTF. The DNA of the CDR3 is TGTGCCAGCAGCCCCCGGGGGGGAGCTGGGGCCAACGTCCTGACTTTC.

J is TRBJ2-7 and V is TRBV11-2; TRBD2 aligns across 8 bases. Germline V gene data show CDR1 as SGHAT and CDR2 as FQNNGV. V lost 5 bases, J lost 4 bases, and 7 bases stayed unmatched. This CDR3 spans 14 amino acids. The chain's CDR3 is CASSPGSGGYEQYF. Here the CDR3 DNA reads TGTGCCAGCAGCCCCGGGAGCGGGGGTTACGAGCAGTACTTC.

This clone came up once. V is TRBV14 and J is TRBJ2-2, with D perhaps TRBD2 (7 bases). This CDR3 has 16 amino acids. Germline lookup yields CDR1 SGHDN and CDR2 FVKESK. The V and J ends lost 1 base and 3 bases respectively, with 12 bases between them. This CDR3 reads CASSQVAGAYTGELFF. CDR3 coding DNA: TGTGCCAGCAGCCAAGTTGCGGGGGCCTACACCGGGGAGCTGTTTTTT.

This rearrangement joins TRBV6-9 to TRBJ1-2; 9 positions agree with TRBD1. Per the germline V gene, CDR1 is MNHGY and CDR2 is SVAAGI. This CDR3 is 15 amino acids long. Trimming took 3 bases from V and 4 from J; bases not matched to a gene: 6. Here the CDR3 DNA reads TGTGCCAGCAGTTACTCCACAGGGGGCGGCTATGGCTACACCTTC. Residues: CASSYSTGGGYGYTF.

On this clone: The sample carries other DNA sequences with the same CDR3. The CDR3 is CATSRDLPGQGVDTQYF. CDR3 nucleotide sequence: TGTGCCACCAGCAGAGATCTACCCGGGCAGGGTGTAGATACGCAGTATTTT. This chain connects TRBV15 to TRBJ2-3; maybe TRBD1 (5 bases). CDR1 and CDR2 (germline): LNHNV, YYDKDF (reference sequence). The CDR3 runs to 17 residues. Between the trimmed V and J ends, which lost 0 bases and 5 bases, there was a span of 18 bases.

The J gene is TRBJ2-1, the V gene TRBV11-2; 9 positions match TRBD1. This CDR3 spans 15 amino acids. Germline V gene sequence: CDR1 SGHAT, CDR2 FQNNGV. The V gene end was trimmed by 5 bases and the J gene end by 4 bases; junction bases not matched to a gene: 6. CDR3 loop: CASSPRDRDYNEQFF. DNA for the CDR3: TGTGCCAGCAGCCCCCGGGACAGGGATTACAATGAGCAGTTCTTC.

J is TRBJ2-1 and V is TRBV6-1, with D perhaps being TRBD1 or TRBD2 (6 bases each). There are 15 residues in the CDR3. The germline V gene has CDR1 MNHNS and CDR2 SASEGT. The V gene lost 2 bases and the J gene lost 3 bases, with 11 bases spanning the gap. The CDR3 nucleotides are TGTGCCAGCAGTGAAAGTCGGGGGCTCTACAATGAGCAGTTCTTC. This gives the protein CASSESRGLYNEQFF.

J is TRBJ1-3 and V is TRBV9; no clear D gene. V shed 0 bases and J shed 4 bases, with 2 bases lying between them. The CDR3 runs to 12 residues. Per the germline V gene, CDR1 is SGDLS and CDR2 is YYNGEE. This CDR3 is CASSVDGNTIYF. DNA of the CDR3: TGTGCCAGCAGCGTAGACGGAAACACCATATATTTT.